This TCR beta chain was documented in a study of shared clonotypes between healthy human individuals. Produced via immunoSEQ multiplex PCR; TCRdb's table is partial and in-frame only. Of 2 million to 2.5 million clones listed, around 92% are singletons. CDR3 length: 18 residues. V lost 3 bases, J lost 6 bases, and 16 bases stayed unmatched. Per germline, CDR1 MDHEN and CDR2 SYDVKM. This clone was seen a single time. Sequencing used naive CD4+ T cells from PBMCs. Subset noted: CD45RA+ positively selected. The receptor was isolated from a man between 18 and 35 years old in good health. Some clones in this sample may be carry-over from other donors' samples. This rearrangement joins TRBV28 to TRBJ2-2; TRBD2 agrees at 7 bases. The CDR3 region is CASSFHWSSAGRAGELFF. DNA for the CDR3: TGTGCCAGCAGTTTTCATTGGTCTTCTGCGGGGAGGGCCGGGGAGCTGTTTTTT.